The 32 T cell receptor beta chains given below trace back to one sample, sequenced in a study of T-cell reconstitution after alpha-beta-depleted transplantation in children. Unique molecular identifiers were built into the TCRbeta library. TCRdb called the PCR reads again in MiXCR, with one record for every CDR3 protein. Of roughly 400,000 distinct CDR3 sequences listed, approximately 42% were seen once; the top ten hold approximately 25%. The sample in question was PBMCs, obtained before TCRalphabeta/CD19-depleted stem cell transplant. The receptor set was obtained from a girl aged 2-10 years with aplastic anemia, due to receive a stem cell transplant.

This clonotype was counted ten times or more. V and J are TRBV7-9 and TRBJ2-5; tentative D call: TRBD2 (6 bases). CDR1 and CDR2 (germline): SEHNR, FQNEAQ (reference sequence). This CDR3 region has 15 residues. The germline V and J ends were trimmed by 1 base and 2 bases, with 11 bases remaining between them. CDR3 residues: CASSLEAGIQETQYF. CDR3 DNA: TGTGCCAGCAGCTTAGAGGCGGGAATACAAGAGACCCAGTACTTC. The whole variable domain, filled in from reference TRBV7-9 and TRBJ2-5, reads DTGVSQNPRHKITKRGQNVTFRCDPISEHNRLYWYRQTLGQGPEFLTYFQNEAQLEKSRLLSDRFSAERPKGSFSTLEIQRTEQGDSAMYLCASSLEAGIQETQYFGPGTRLLVL.

The V call is TRBV20-1, the J call TRBJ2-3, with TRBD2 identical over 9 bases. The CDR3 is 17 residues long. Per the germline V gene, CDR1 is DFQATT and CDR2 is SNEGSKA (reference sequence). V trimming: 3 bases; J trimming: 4 bases; junction bases outside the gene matches: 14. The CDR3 nucleotides are TGCAGTGCTAGCTCGGTAGCGGGAGCCCCATGGGCAGATACGCAGTATTTT. This translates into CSASSVAGAPWADTQYF.

This rearrangement joins TRBV19 to TRBJ2-2; D not certain. This CDR3 is 15 amino acids long. CDR1 LNHDA and CDR2 SQIVND come from the germline V gene (reference sequence). V lost 7 bases and J lost 0, with 12 bases in between. CDR3 region: CASKSLRPNTGELFF. Here the CDR3 DNA reads TGTGCCAGTAAAAGCTTGCGACCGAACACCGGGGAGCTGTTTTTT.

The J gene is TRBJ2-1, the V gene TRBV4-1; tentatively, D is TRBD2 (6 bases). The CDR3 is 16 amino acids. CDR1 and CDR2 (germline): MGHRA, YSYEKL. Trimming stripped 8 bases from V and 2 bases from J, with 19 bases between. The CDR3 region has the DNA TGCGCCAGCGCCCCCGGTCGGGAGTCGCCCTACAATGAGCAGTTCTTC. As protein: CASAPGRESPYNEQFF.

V gene TRBV28 combines with J gene TRBJ1-1, with a possible D match to TRBD1 (5 bases). Germline loops: CDR1 MDHEN, CDR2 SYDVKM. This CDR3 region has 12 residues. The V and J ends lost 6 bases and 5 bases respectively, with 10 bases between them. The CDR3 loop reads CASSPWGTEAFF. The CDR3 DNA reads TGTGCCAGCAGCCCGTGGGGGACTGAAGCTTTCTTT. The complete variable domain, with remaining parts taken from reference TRBV28 and TRBJ1-1, reads DVKVTQSSRYLVKRTGEKVFLECVQDMDHENMFWYRQDPGLGLRLIYFSYDVKMKEKGDIPEGYSVSREKKERFSLILESASTNQTSMYLCASSPWGTEAFFGQGTRLTVV.

The chain employs TRBV7-9 and TRBJ2-1; possible D gene TRBD1, 6 bases. This CDR3 contains 17 residues. Trimming pared 5 bases from V and 3 bases from J, leaving 20 bases between. Germline lookup yields CDR1 SEHNR and CDR2 FQNEAQ (reference sequence). CDR3 in DNA: TGTGCCAGCAGCCCCCCCAACGGAGCACAGGGCTACAATGAGCAGTTCTTC. Its protein product is CASSPPNGAQGYNEQFF.

The chain joins TRBV19 to TRBJ2-1; the D is unclear. The CDR3 spans 13 residues. Germline loops: CDR1 LNHDA, CDR2 SQIVND (reference sequence). Trimming shortened V by 8 bases and J by 9 bases, and 17 bases separated the two germline ends. The CDR3 sequence: CASSIGPQFEQFF. CDR3 DNA sequence: TGTGCCAGTTCCATAGGACCCCAATTTGAGCAGTTCTTC.

This clonotype was observed a handful of times. The chain recombines TRBV12-3 or TRBV12-4 with TRBJ1-6; a possible D gene is TRBD1 (6 bases). Trimming pared 8 bases from V and 10 bases from J, leaving 18 bases between. The CDR3 sequence is 14 residues long. CDR3 amino acids: CASRVQGLRSPLHF. The CDR3 coding sequence is TGTGCCAGCCGGGTTCAGGGGTTAAGGTCACCCCTCCACTTT.

This clonotype was picked up a small number of times. CDR3 in amino acids: CASSYLQGGAQETQYF. As DNA, the CDR3 is TGTGCCAGCAGCTACTTACAGGGAGGGGCCCAAGAGACCCAGTACTTC. The rearrangement links TRBV7-8 to TRBJ2-5, with D perhaps matching TRBD2 (7 bases). This CDR3 spans 16 amino acids. V lost 4 bases and J 1 base, leaving 16 bases between the germline ends. In germline, CDR1 is SGHVS, CDR2 FQNEAQ. Full variable domain (remainder filled in from reference TRBV7-8 and TRBJ2-5): GAGVSQSPRYKVAKRGQDVALRCDPISGHVSLFWYQQALGQGPEFLTYFQNEAQLDKSGLPSDRFFAERPEGSVSTLKIQRTQQEDSAVYLCASSYLQGGAQETQYFGPGTRLLVL.

The V call is TRBV5-1, the J call TRBJ2-7, with 12 positions matching TRBD2. CDR3 size: 15 residues. The ends lost 5 bases at V and 2 bases at J; junction bases unmatched: 5. Germline V gene sequence: CDR1 SGHRS, CDR2 YFSETQ. The CDR3 region has the DNA TGCGCCAGCAGAGGCGGACTAGCGGGGACCTACGAGCAGTACTTC. Translation: CASRGGLAGTYEQYF.

The J gene is TRBJ1-1, the V gene TRBV6-2 or TRBV6-3, with 8 nucleotides matching TRBD1. There are 16 residues in the CDR3. Germline V gives CDR1 MNHEY, CDR2 SVGEGT. V was pared by 5 bases and J by 4 bases, with 12 bases of the junction left unmatched. CDR3 sequence (DNA): TGTGCCAGCAGTACCCTCCTTGGACAGGGCTTCACTGAAGCTTTCTTT. It encodes CASSTLLGQGFTEAFF.

The V and J genes are TRBV5-1 and TRBJ2-1; 8 bases are a match to TRBD2. Germline V gene sequence: CDR1 SGHRS, CDR2 YFSETQ. This CDR3 comprises 15 residues. With 2 bases clipped from V and 6 bases from J, the junction kept 7 bases outside the gene matches. The CDR3 nucleotides read TGCGCCAGCAGCTTCTATATAGCGGGGACCAATGAGCAGTTCTTC. Amino acids: CASSFYIAGTNEQFF. Supplemented by reference TRBV5-1 and TRBJ2-1, the full variable domain reads KAGVTQTPRYLIKTRGQQVTLSCSPISGHRSVSWYQQTPGQGLQFLFEYFSETQRNKGNFPGRFSGRQFSNSRSEMNVSTLELGDSALYLCASSFYIAGTNEQFFGPGTRLTVL.

This clonotype was seen once. This sequence joins TRBV20-1 and TRBJ2-1; D is unclear. Trimming pared 3 bases from V and 4 bases from J, leaving 16 bases between. Germline CDR1 is DFQATT and CDR2 is SNEGSKA (reference sequence). This CDR3 comprises 15 residues. CDR3 sequence reads: CSASAGLNPYNEQFF. CDR3 in DNA: TGCAGTGCTAGTGCTGGATTAAACCCTTACAATGAGCAGTTCTTC.

The J gene is TRBJ1-5, the V gene TRBV6-1; D call uncertain. The CDR3 is 16 amino acids. V lost 6 bases to trimming and J lost 8 bases, with 23 bases between them. Germline V gives CDR1 MNHNS, CDR2 SASEGT. DNA for the CDR3: TGTGCCAGCAGCCAACTCAAAGGACGGTCCGGGGAGCCCCAGCATTTT. This codes for CASSQLKGRSGEPQHF.

This clonotype was seen once. The chain uses TRBV12-3 or TRBV12-4 and TRBJ1-2; no clear D gene. The CDR3 extends over 14 amino acids. Trimming took 6 bases from V and 0 from J, leaving 11 bases between them. CDR3 bases: TGTGCCAGCAGGCGACCGGGTACTAACTATGGCTACACCTTC. Encoded protein: CASRRPGTNYGYTF.

The genes are TRBV10-3 and TRBJ2-3; the D is unclear. The CDR3 runs 12 residues. Trimming left V 0 bases short and J 6 bases short, with 4 bases between. Looked up from germline, CDR1 is ENHRY and CDR2 is SYGVKD. CDR3 in DNA: TGTGCCATCAGTGAGTCGGCTGATACGCAGTATTTT. It specifies CAISESADTQYF.

This clonotype was detected a few times. The chain recombines TRBV5-1 with TRBJ2-6; D is ambiguous. CDR3 length: 17 residues. Germline loops: CDR1 SGHRS, CDR2 YFSETQ. V was cut by 6 bases and J by 0 bases, with 16 bases left in between. CDR3: CASKNWADSSGANVLTF. Here the CDR3 DNA reads TGCGCCAGCAAAAATTGGGCGGATTCCTCTGGGGCCAACGTCCTGACTTTC.

The chain combines TRBV7-6 with TRBJ1-2, with 10 nucleotides matching TRBD1. The CDR3 covers 14 residues. Germline V lookup: CDR1 SGHVS, CDR2 FNYEAQ. Trimming at V came to 4 bases and at J to 7 bases, leaving 6 bases not matched to a gene. The CDR3 here is CASSSGTGDLGYTF. The CDR3 region has the DNA TGTGCCAGCAGCTCCGGGACAGGGGATCTTGGCTACACCTTC.

The chain links TRBV6-5 to TRBJ2-7; D gene ambiguous. Germline CDR1 reads MNHEY; CDR2 reads SVGAGI. Trimming stripped 6 bases from V and 2 bases from J, with 8 bases between. This CDR3 is 12 amino acids long. The CDR3: CASSRSAYEQYF. The CDR3 coding sequence is TGTGCCAGCAGCCGATCCGCCTACGAGCAGTACTTC.

V and J are TRBV20-1 and TRBJ2-2; 7 bases map to TRBD2. The CDR3 sequence is 13 residues long. V lost 0 bases and J lost 6; bases outside the gene matches: 1. The V gene's germline CDR1 is DFQATT and CDR2 SNEGSKA (reference sequence). The CDR3 loop is CSAREAGAGELFF. CDR3 sequence (DNA): TGCAGTGCTAGAGAGGCGGGGGCCGGGGAGCTGTTTTTT.

This clonotype appeared many times. The V and J genes are TRBV10-3 and TRBJ2-5; 7 nucleotides agree with TRBD2. There are 12 residues in the CDR3. V shed 8 bases and J 4 bases; nucleotides not matched to a gene: 4. From germline, CDR1 is ENHRY and CDR2 SYGVKD. CDR3 sequence: CAIHTGGETQYF. The CDR3 bases are TGTGCCATCCACACGGGGGGAGAGACCCAGTACTTC.

This chain links TRBV6-5 with TRBJ2-3, with D tentatively TRBD1 or TRBD2 (6 bases each). Germline CDR1 reads MNHEY; CDR2 reads SVGAGI. V was clipped by 2 bases and J by 4 bases, with 10 bases between them. The CDR3 spans 14 residues. The DNA for the CDR3 is TGTGCCAGCAGTTACGGGGGGCGCGCAGATACGCAGTATTTT. This codes for CASSYGGRADTQYF.

This clonotype was found many times. The chain uses TRBV28 and TRBJ1-1, with D unresolved. This CDR3 comprises 14 residues. Germline CDR1 is MDHEN and CDR2 is SYDVKM. V lost 7 bases, J lost 0 bases, and 12 bases lay in between. CDR3 region: CASTPALLNTEAFF. CDR3 DNA sequence: TGTGCCAGCACCCCCGCCTTACTGAACACTGAAGCTTTCTTT.

This clonotype occurred a few times. The rearrangement links TRBV15 to TRBJ1-5; TRBD1 aligns across 9 bases. The junction had 6 bases not matched to a gene; V was cut back by 5 bases and J by 4 bases. The germline CDR1 and CDR2 sequences are LNHNV and YYDKDF (reference sequence). The CDR3 extends over 15 amino acids. The CDR3 DNA sequence: TGTGCCACCAGCTTAGGACAGGGGCCTAATCAGCCCCAGCATTTT. Its protein product is CATSLGQGPNQPQHF. The full variable domain, its missing parts supplied by reference TRBV15 and TRBJ1-5, is DAMVIQNPRYQVTQFGKPVTLSCSQTLNHNVMYWYQQKSSQAPKLLFHYYDKDFNNEADTPDNFQSRRPNTSFCFLDIRSPGLGDTAMYLCATSLGQGPNQPQHFGDGTRLSIL.

This sequence joins TRBV11-2 and TRBJ1-6; TRBD1 aligns across 7 bases. V was clipped by 3 bases and J by 8 bases; unmatched bases: 7. Germline assignment: CDR1 SGHAT and CDR2 FQNNGV. CDR3 length equals 15 residues. DNA of the CDR3: TGTGCCAGCAGCTTTGAAGTCAGGGGGGATTCACCCCTCCACTTT. It is translated as CASSFEVRGDSPLHF.

The chain carries TRBV28 and TRBJ2-3; 7 nucleotides align to TRBD2. Germline V gives CDR1 MDHEN, CDR2 SYDVKM. This CDR3 has 14 amino acids. J gave up 0 bases and V 8 bases, and 5 bases lay outside the gene matches. CDR3: CASGPSGSTDTQYF. The CDR3 DNA is TGTGCCAGCGGACCTAGCGGTAGCACAGATACGCAGTATTTT.

The chain employs TRBV28 and TRBJ2-3; no definite D call. Between the trimmed V and J ends, which lost 5 bases and 3 bases, there was a span of 18 bases. CDR3 size: 16 residues. In germline, CDR1 is MDHEN, CDR2 SYDVKM. CDR3 protein: CASSPPGFWVTDTQYF. CDR3 sequence (DNA): TGTGCCAGCAGTCCTCCCGGGTTCTGGGTGACAGATACGCAGTATTTT.

The chain has TRBV9 and TRBJ2-7, with 9 bases identical to TRBD2. CDR3 length: 16 amino acids. J lost 5 bases, V lost 0 bases, and 9 bases had no gene match. The germline V gene encodes CDR1 SGDLS and CDR2 YYNGEE. CDR3 region: CASSVGVVREGNEQYF. The CDR3 coding sequence is TGTGCCAGCAGCGTAGGGGTGGTGCGGGAGGGCAACGAGCAGTACTTC. The full variable domain, rest sourced from reference TRBV9 and TRBJ2-7, is DSGVTQTPKHLITATGQRVTLRCSPRSGDLSVYWYQQSLDQGLQFLIQYYNGEERAKGNILERFSAQQFPDLHSELNLSSLELGDSALYFCASSVGVVREGNEQYFGPGTRLTVT.

This clonotype was observed a few times. This chain links TRBV7-2 with TRBJ2-5; 9 nucleotides agree with TRBD2. There are 15 residues in the CDR3. The V segment lost 2 bases and the J segment 7 bases; nucleotides outside the gene matches: 8. Per germline, CDR1 SGHTA and CDR2 FQGNSA. The CDR3 nucleotides read TGTGCCAGCAGCTTATCTAGCGGGGCTCCAAGGACCCAGTACTTC. It is translated as CASSLSSGAPRTQYF. The full variable domain, in which reference TRBV7-2 and TRBJ2-5 provide the parts outside the CDR3, is GAGVSQSPSNKVTEKGKDVELRCDPISGHTALYWYRQSLGQGLEFLIYFQGNSAPDKSGLPSDRFSAERTGGSVSTLTIQRTQQEDSAVYLCASSLSSGAPRTQYFGPGTRLLVL.

This clonotype was observed a few times. V gene TRBV20-1 combines with J gene TRBJ2-7; D is uncertain. Germline CDR1 is DFQATT and CDR2 is SNEGSKA (reference sequence). V was trimmed by 2 bases and J by 1 base, leaving 12 bases between them. CDR3 length: 14 amino acids. The DNA for the CDR3 is TGCAGTGCTAGAAGAACGGACGTTTCCTACGAGCAGTACTTC. It translates to CSARRTDVSYEQYF.

The genes are TRBV6-5 and TRBJ1-1; D unresolved. The length of the CDR3 is 16 residues. Trimming removed 2 bases from V and 1 base from J, with 14 bases in between. In germline, CDR1 is MNHEY, CDR2 SVGAGI. CDR3: CASSYTVGSQNTEAFF. In DNA, the CDR3 is TGTGCCAGCAGTTACACGGTGGGCAGTCAGAACACTGAAGCTTTCTTT.

This clonotype was seen a handful of times. CDR3 DNA: TGTGCCAGCAGCCAAGTCCCTAGAGGCCCCTACGAGCAGTACTTC. Residues: CASSQVPRGPYEQYF. The rearrangement uses TRBV3-1 and TRBJ2-7; no clear D gene. Trimming took off 1 base at V and 2 bases at J, with 12 bases between the two ends. This CDR3 spans 15 amino acids. Germline V CDR1 and CDR2: LGHDT, YNNKEL (reference sequence).